These 8 T cell receptor beta chains were sequenced from one sample in a study of cytomegalovirus exposure and HLA in healthy donors. The PCR employed 60 Vbeta primers together with 13 Jbeta primers. Sequenced by immunoSEQ multiplex PCR; TCRdb stores in-frame clones only, minus some. This repertoire shows 170,000 or so clones, roughly 80% found once; its top ten account for 4.8%. Sequences were obtained from PBMCs. All receptors come from a man aged 18 to 35 in good health and CMV-seronegative.

The chain links TRBV18 to TRBJ1-4; D perhaps matches TRBD1 (5 bases). V lost 3 bases to trimming and J lost 5 bases, with 7 bases between them. Germline V CDR1 and CDR2: KGHSH, LQKENI. The CDR3 loop spans 13 amino acids. CDR3 sequence reads: CASSPGLNEKLFF. In DNA, the CDR3 is TGTGCCAGCTCACCGGGGCTCAATGAAAAACTGTTTTTT.

Only a few counts were recorded for this clone. The V and J genes are TRBV6-1 and TRBJ2-7; unclear D gene. V lost 3 bases, J lost 0 bases, and 9 bases lay in between. The CDR3 has 14 residues. The germline CDR1 and CDR2 sequences are MNHNS and SASEGT. The CDR3 DNA sequence: TGTGCCAGCAGTGATTACGGTAACTCCTACGAGCAGTACTTC. This gives the protein CASSDYGNSYEQYF.

The CDR3 DNA reads as TGTGCCAGCAGCTCGTATCGCGATGGGACATTCGAGACCCAGTACTTC. It translates to CASSSYRDGTFETQYF. V and J are TRBV13 and TRBJ2-5, with D possibly TRBD1 on 6 matching bases. The CDR3 loop spans 16 amino acids. Looked up from germline, CDR1 is PRHDT and CDR2 is FYEKMQ (reference sequence). The V gene lost 4 bases and the J gene lost 5 bases, with 20 bases spanning the gap.

This clone was seen once. V is TRBV27 and J is TRBJ2-1; 9 nucleotides agree with TRBD2. Germline V CDR1 and CDR2: MNHEY, SMNVEV (reference sequence). With 5 bases clipped from V and 7 bases from J, the junction kept 3 bases outside the gene matches. The CDR3 length is 13 residues. CDR3 in amino acids: CASSLAGSNEQFF. CDR3 sequence (DNA): TGTGCCAGCAGTCTAGCGGGGTCTAATGAGCAGTTCTTC.

J is TRBJ1-1 and V is TRBV25-1, with TRBD1 identical over 8 bases. Germline CDR1 and CDR2: MGHDK and SYGVNS. Germline trimming cut 3 bases from V and 4 bases from J; bases unmatched to any gene: 4. The CDR3 is made up of 14 amino acids. CDR3 in DNA: TGTGCCAGCAGTGAGGGACAGGCGGGCACTGAAGCTTTCTTT. Amino acids: CASSEGQAGTEAFF.

V gene TRBV5-8 combines with J gene TRBJ2-5, with D hard to call. Per germline, CDR1 SGHTS and CDR2 YDEGEE. The CDR3 covers 15 residues. V shed 0 bases and J shed 2 bases, with 11 bases lying between them. The CDR3 here is CASSLGSGDQETQYF. CDR3 coding DNA: TGTGCCAGCAGCTTGGGGTCAGGTGATCAAGAGACCCAGTACTTC.

The chain couples TRBV27 to TRBJ2-3; D gene uncertain. V lost 6 bases and J lost 1, with 8 bases in between. The CDR3 sequence is 13 residues long. The germline V gene has CDR1 MNHEY and CDR2 SMNVEV (reference sequence). The CDR3 bases are TGTGCCAGCAGGCAGGTCGGCACAGATACGCAGTATTTT. Translated, it gives CASRQVGTDTQYF.

V usage is TRBV30 and J usage is TRBJ2-3, with 8 positions matching TRBD2. This CDR3 has 15 residues. The germline V gene encodes CDR1 GTSNPN and CDR2 SVGIG (reference sequence). Trimming at V came to 5 bases and at J to 8 bases, leaving 15 bases not matched to a gene. The CDR3 nucleotides are TGTGCCTGGCGCGTGTTTGGGACTAGTTTATCTACGCAGTATTTT. It translates to CAWRVFGTSLSTQYF.